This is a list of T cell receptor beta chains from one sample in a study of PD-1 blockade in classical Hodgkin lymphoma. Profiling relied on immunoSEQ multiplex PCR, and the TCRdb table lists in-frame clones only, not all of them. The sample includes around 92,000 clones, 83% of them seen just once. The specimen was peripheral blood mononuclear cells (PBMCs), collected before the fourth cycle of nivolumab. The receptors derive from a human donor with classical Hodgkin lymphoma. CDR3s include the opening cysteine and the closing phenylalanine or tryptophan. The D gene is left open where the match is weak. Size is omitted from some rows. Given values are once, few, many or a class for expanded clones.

TGTGCCAGCAGTACCATGAAGGGGGCGTACGAGCAGTACTTC,CASSTMKGAYEQYF,TRBJ2-7,TRBD1,medium-sized,TRBV27
TGTGCCAGCAGCCAAGTCGGGGGCGGGAACACTGAAGCTTTCTTT,CASSQVGGGNTEAFF,TRBJ1-1,.,.,TRBV4-2
TGTGCCATCAGTGAGTCGGGGGGCCGAGAGACCCAGTACTTC,CAISESGGRETQYF,TRBJ2-5,.,.,TRBV10-3
TGTGCCATCAGTGAGGGCAGTATGAACACTGAAGCTTTCTTT,CAISEGSMNTEAFF,TRBJ1-1,.,.,TRBV10-3
TGTGCCAGCCAGGACACAGATACGCAGTATTTT,CASQDTDTQYF,TRBJ2-3,.,.,TRBV7-9
TGTGCCAGCTCTTGGACAGCCGCCTACAATCAGCCCCAGCATTTT,CASSWTAAYNQPQHF,TRBJ1-5,.,.,TRBV18
TGCGCCAGCTCATTGGGAGGACTAGCGAGTGGAAATGAGCAGTTCTTC,CASSLGGLASGNEQFF,TRBJ2-1,TRBD2,.,TRBV5-1
TGTGCCAGCAGTTCTCAGAGGAACACTGAAGCTTTCTTT,CASSSQRNTEAFF,TRBJ1-1,.,.,TRBV6-6
TGCGCCAGCAGTGAAGGTGGCGGGAGCCACGAGCAGTACTTC,CASSEGGGSHEQYF,TRBJ2-7,TRBD2,.,TRBV10-1
TGTGCCAGCTCACCAGGGCTAGAGACCCAGTACTTC,CASSPGLETQYF,TRBJ2-5,.,.,TRBV18
TGTGCCAGCAGTCGAAGCCTTAGCGGGAGGGTTGCTGAGCAGTTCTTC,CASSRSLSGRVAEQFF,TRBJ2-1,TRBD2,once,TRBV27
TGTGCCAGCAGCCAAGAGGGGGGGAATGAAAAACTGTTTTTT,CASSQEGGNEKLFF,TRBJ1-4,.,.,TRBV4-2
TGTGCCAGCAGTTTACAACCGGGACAAGGATTCCAGTACTTC,CASSLQPGQGFQYF,TRBJ2-5,.,.,TRBV27
TGTGCCAGCAGCTTGGTGGGGGTCCGGGGAAAACTGTTTTTT,CASSLVGVRGKLFF,TRBJ1-4,.,.,TRBV5-6
TGCGCCAGCCGTGACGCCCTAGCGGGAGGGTACGAGCAGTACTTC,CASRDALAGGYEQYF,TRBJ2-7,TRBD2,few,TRBV5-1
TGTGCCAGTAGTCTTTCCCGACCCGATCAGCCCCAGCATTTT,CASSLSRPDQPQHF,TRBJ1-5,.,.,TRBV19
TGTGCCAGTAGTCGCGGACGCCGGTTTGATCAGCCCCAGCATTTT,CASSRGRRFDQPQHF,TRBJ1-5,.,once,TRBV19
TGTGCCAGCAGTCCCATATTATCCCAGGGGGCTGATGGCTACACCTTC,CASSPILSQGADGYTF,TRBJ1-2,TRBD1,few,TRBV28
TGCCCCCTGAAGGATCAAATAGCCCGGCGGCTTCACAATGAGCAGTTCTTC,CPLKDQIARRLHNEQFF,TRBJ2-1,.,.,TRBV5-1